The T cell receptor beta chain under discussion was sequenced for a study of long-term antiretroviral therapy in people with HIV. Regarding the study as a whole: Samples were collected from about 2003 to 2018 under possibly less effective ART regimens.

Each HIV-infected participant was given treatment in the United States. Survey-level immunoSEQ v3.0 assays were run. Clones were read by immunoSEQ multiplex PCR, and TCRdb kept only the in-frame ones, dropping some. Among 10,000 to 12,000 clones listed, roughly 80% were seen once. The CDR3 is made up of 15 amino acids. The V gene's germline CDR1 is MNHEY and CDR2 SMNVEV (reference sequence). As concerns this clone: Its antigen is not known.

This rearrangement joins TRBV27 to TRBJ2-5; maybe TRBD1 (6 bases). The J call may be mistaken, given a closer DNA end match to TRBJ2-7. The TCR was taken from a man aged 40-55 years with HIV. The sample here was unsorted PBMCs, taken 1.2 years after starting antiretroviral therapy. The chain's CDR3 is CASSLSTGTSYEQYF. In nucleotides, the CDR3 is TGTGCCAGCAGTTTATCCACAGGGACATCCTACGAGCAGTACTTC.